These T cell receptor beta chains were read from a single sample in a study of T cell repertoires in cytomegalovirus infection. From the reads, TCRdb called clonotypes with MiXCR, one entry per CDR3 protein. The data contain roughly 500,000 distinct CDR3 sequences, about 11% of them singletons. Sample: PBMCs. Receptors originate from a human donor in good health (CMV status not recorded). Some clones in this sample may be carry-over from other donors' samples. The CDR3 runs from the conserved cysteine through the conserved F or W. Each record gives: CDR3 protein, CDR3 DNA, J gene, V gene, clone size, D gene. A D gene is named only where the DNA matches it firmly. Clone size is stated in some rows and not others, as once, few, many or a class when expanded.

cdr3_aa: CASELGQTNTGELFF
cdr3_nt: TGTGCCAGCGAACTAGGACAAACGAACACCGGGGAGCTGTTTTTT
j_call: TRBJ2-2
v_call: TRBV2
clone_size: NA
d_call: NA

cdr3_aa: CASSPPLGTAFLSEAFF
cdr3_nt: TGTGCCAGCAGCCCCCCGTTAGGGACAGCCTTTTTGTCTGAAGCTTTCTTT
j_call: TRBJ1-1
v_call: TRBV7-2
clone_size: many
d_call: TRBD1

cdr3_aa: CASSQGPDRPTYEQYF
cdr3_nt: TGCGCCAGCAGCCAAGGTCCGGACAGGCCGACCTACGAGCAGTACTTC
j_call: TRBJ2-7
v_call: TRBV4-1
clone_size: few
d_call: TRBD1

cdr3_aa: CASMRDLGGADTEAFF
cdr3_nt: TGTGCCAGCATGCGAGATCTAGGGGGCGCGGACACTGAAGCTTTCTTT
j_call: TRBJ1-1
v_call: TRBV27
clone_size: many
d_call: TRBD1

cdr3_aa: CASSPLRLAGTDTQYF
cdr3_nt: TGTGCCAGCAGCCCCCTCCGACTAGCGGGGACAGATACGCAGTATTTT
j_call: TRBJ2-3
v_call: TRBV9
clone_size: many
d_call: TRBD2

cdr3_aa: CASSLTVSEETQYF
cdr3_nt: TGCGCCAGCAGCTTAACTGTCTCAGAAGAGACCCAGTACTTC
j_call: TRBJ2-5
v_call: TRBV5-1
clone_size: NA
d_call: NA

cdr3_aa: CSTSTGEANQPQHF
cdr3_nt: TGCAGTACTAGTACGGGGGAAGCGAATCAGCCCCAGCATTTT
j_call: TRBJ1-5
v_call: TRBV20-1
clone_size: few
d_call: NA

cdr3_aa: CASFRSNTEAFF
cdr3_nt: TGTGCCAGCTTCCGATCGAACACTGAAGCTTTCTTT
j_call: TRBJ1-1
v_call: TRBV7-9
clone_size: many
d_call: NA

cdr3_aa: CSALAVTYNEQFF
cdr3_nt: TGCAGTGCTCTAGCGGTTACCTACAATGAGCAGTTCTTC
j_call: TRBJ2-1
v_call: TRBV20-1
clone_size: many
d_call: TRBD2

cdr3_aa: CASSLGGSGTFYNEQFF
cdr3_nt: TGTGCCAGCAGTTTAGGTGGTAGCGGGACATTCTACAATGAGCAGTTCTTC
j_call: TRBJ2-1
v_call: TRBV28
clone_size: many
d_call: TRBD2

cdr3_aa: CASSAQGSGTEAFF
cdr3_nt: TGTGCCAGCAGCGCACAGGGGTCTGGGACTGAAGCTTTCTTT
j_call: TRBJ1-1
v_call: TRBV7-3
clone_size: many
d_call: TRBD1

cdr3_aa: CASSVRGEFF
cdr3_nt: TGTGCCAGCAGTGTCAGGGGGGAATTCTTT
j_call: TRBJ1-1
v_call: TRBV6-1
clone_size: many
d_call: TRBD1

cdr3_aa: CASSSGTGRVAFF
cdr3_nt: TGTGCCAGCAGTTCTGGGACGGGGCGAGTGGCTTTCTTT
j_call: TRBJ1-1
v_call: TRBV6-6
clone_size: NA
d_call: NA

cdr3_aa: CASRADRDQNIQYF
cdr3_nt: TGTGCCAGCAGGGCTGACAGGGACCAAAACATTCAGTACTTC
j_call: TRBJ2-4
v_call: TRBV3-1
clone_size: many
d_call: TRBD1

cdr3_aa: CALGGGDNEQFF
cdr3_nt: TGTGCTCTCGGCGGGGGTGACAATGAGCAGTTCTTC
j_call: TRBJ2-1
v_call: TRBV10-3
clone_size: few
d_call: TRBD2